These T cell receptor beta chains were read from a single sample in a study of cytomegalovirus exposure and HLA in healthy donors. Sequencing was performed with immunoSEQ multiplex PCR; in TCRdb, only in-frame clones are kept and a portion is missing. The sample has under 150,000 clones, roughly 88% seen once. Material: PBMCs. These receptors were collected from a woman aged 18-29 years in good health and CMV-seropositive. Both conserved end residues are part of each CDR3. A D gene is named only where the DNA matches it firmly. Rows give clone size only sometimes, using once, few, many, or a class for an expanded clone.

j_call v_call clone_size d_call cdr3_aa cdr3_nt
TRBJ2-6 TRBV6-5 . . CASSYVGGSGANVLTF TGTGCCAGCAGTTACGTCGGGGGTTCTGGGGCCAACGTCCTGACTTTC
TRBJ2-1 TRBV2 . . CASLGASNEQFF TGTGCCAGCCTGGGGGCTAGCAATGAGCAGTTCTTC
TRBJ1-1 TRBV7-9 once . CASSLKGRDTEAFF TGTGCCAGCAGCTTAAAAGGCAGGGACACTGAAGCTTTCTTT
TRBJ2-3 TRBV4-1 once . CASSPRRIRTNIDTQYF TGCGCCAGCAGCCCAAGGAGAATCAGGACTAACATAGATACGCAGTATTTT
TRBJ2-3 TRBV7-8 . . CASSLELGGADTQYF TGTGCCAGCAGCTTAGAACTGGGGGGTGCAGATACGCAGTATTTT
TRBJ1-4 TRBV12-5 . . CASGMGWPYNEKLFF TGTGCTAGTGGTATGGGATGGCCGTATAATGAAAAACTGTTTTTT
TRBJ2-7 TRBV13 . . CASSLNGQNSAYEQYF TGTGCCAGCAGCTTAAATGGGCAGAATTCAGCCTACGAGCAGTACTTC
TRBJ2-7 TRBV27 . TRBD2 CASSLSKRGISYEQYF TGTGCCAGCAGTTTAAGTAAGCGGGGGATTTCCTACGAGCAGTACTTC
TRBJ2-7 TRBV28 . TRBD2 CASSLWQISGSSYEQYF TGTGCCAGCAGTTTGTGGCAGATTAGCGGGAGCAGTTACGAGCAGTACTTC
TRBJ2-1 TRBV7-8 . TRBD2 CASSSQGLAYNEQFF TGTGCCAGCAGCTCTCAGGGACTAGCCTACAATGAGCAGTTCTTC
TRBJ1-6 TRBV7-2 few TRBD1 CASSLDRGYSPLHF TGTGCCAGCAGCCTGGACAGGGGGTATTCACCCCTCCACTTT
TRBJ2-2 TRBV5-4 . TRBD2 CASSSGTKNTGELFF TGTGCCAGCAGCAGCGGGACCAAAAACACCGGGGAGCTGTTTTTT
TRBJ1-1 TRBV6-1 . . CASRQDMTVPRGAFF TGTGCCAGCAGACAGGACATGACGGTGCCCCGTGGGGCTTTCTTT
TRBJ2-3 TRBV7-9 . . CASSLSGGADTQYF TGTGCCAGCAGCTTATCCGGCGGGGCAGATACGCAGTATTTT
TRBJ1-3 TRBV4-1 . TRBD1 CASSQAGGEGGNTIYF TGCGCCAGCAGCCAAGCAGGGGGCGAAGGGGGAAACACCATATATTTT
TRBJ2-1 TRBV7-3 . TRBD1 CASSAGTGRHNEQFF TGTGCCAGCAGCGCCGGGACAGGCCGACACAATGAGCAGTTCTTC
TRBJ1-1 TRBV9 . TRBD1 CASSPQGGNTEAFF TGTGCCAGCAGCCCGCAGGGGGGTAACACTGAAGCTTTCTTT
TRBJ2-6 TRBV14 . TRBD2 CASRRGMVAGANVLTF TGTGCCAGCAGGCGGGGGATGGTGGCTGGGGCCAACGTCCTGACTTTC
TRBJ1-1 TRBV14 . TRBD1 CASSRVRQGWGTEAFF TGTGCCAGCAGCCGAGTACGACAGGGTTGGGGCACTGAAGCTTTCTTT
TRBJ2-7 TRBV7-2 . . CASSLDTRAARDEQYF TGTGCCAGCAGCTTAGATACGAGGGCCGCGAGGGACGAGCAGTACTTC
TRBJ2-5 TRBV21-1 . . CASSPGLRTGVVETQYF TGTGCCAGCAGCCCGGGACTCCGGACAGGGGTTGTAGAGACCCAGTACTTC
TRBJ2-2 TRBV4-1 . . CASSQERSGTGELFF TGCGCCAGCAGCCAAGAAAGGTCGGGAACCGGGGAGCTGTTTTTT
TRBJ2-1 TRBV6-5 . . CAANRGDEQFF TGTGCCGCAAATAGGGGCGATGAGCAGTTCTTC
TRBJ2-7 TRBV4-1 . . CASSHGTYEQYF TGCGCCAGCAGCCACGGGACTTACGAGCAGTACTTC